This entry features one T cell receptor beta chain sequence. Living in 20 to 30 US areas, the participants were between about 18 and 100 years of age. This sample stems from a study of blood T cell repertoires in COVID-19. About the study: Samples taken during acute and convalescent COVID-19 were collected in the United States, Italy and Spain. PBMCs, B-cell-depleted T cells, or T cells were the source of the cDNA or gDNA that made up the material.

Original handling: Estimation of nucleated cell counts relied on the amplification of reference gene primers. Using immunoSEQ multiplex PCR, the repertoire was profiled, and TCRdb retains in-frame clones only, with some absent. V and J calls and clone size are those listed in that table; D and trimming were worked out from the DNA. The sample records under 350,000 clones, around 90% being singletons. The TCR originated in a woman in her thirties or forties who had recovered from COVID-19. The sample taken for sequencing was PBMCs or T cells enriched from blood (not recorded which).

CDR3 coding DNA: TGCGCCAGCAGCTACCGGGCAGGGACCTACGAGCAGTACTTC. Translation: CASSYRAGTYEQYF. The genes are TRBV4-1 and TRBJ2-7; TRBD1 might be the D (5 bases). Trimming took off 5 bases at V and 2 bases at J, with 13 bases between the two ends. Germline-derived CDR1 and CDR2 are MGHRA and YSYEKL. There are 14 residues in the CDR3.